This TCR beta chain originates from a study of blood T cells in healthy people across ages (dated by TCRdb to 2014 to 2015). A note on the overall study: In model experiments, template switching captured about one uniquely barcoded TCR beta cDNA molecule for every two T cells. Two additional independent replicas of 1 million unique cDNA reads from the same blood draw were analyzed for two donors (one aged 18 to 30 and one aged 80 or older). To track age-related changes in TCR beta repertoire diversity, the study relied on deep sequencing normalized with unique cDNA molecular identifiers. To avoid experimental bias, donors of different ages were spread randomly across the sequencing lanes. Donors were grouped into four age groups: young (average 16 years), middle-aged (approximately 41), aged (about 60) and long-lived (just over 80). The paper as a whole reports these results and caveats: Estimates of total diversity based on one million sequenced T cells were regarded as lower bounds and as underestimates. Because profiling used bulk unsorted PBMCs, naive and antigen-experienced compartments could not be compared conclusively. Donor CMV infection status was unknown, potentially confounding age-related changes in expanded clonotypes. Compared with the aged group, more naive CD4+ T cells, fewer expanded clones and increased TCR diversity were shown by the long-lived group, suggesting age selection. Observed TCR beta diversity correlated strongly with the percentage of naive T cells measured by flow cytometry. As age increased, observed TCR beta diversity per million T cells dropped in a roughly linear way, and a significant reduction was already evident by age about 36.

The 39 donors, aged roughly 6 to 95 years, were systemically healthy Caucasian individuals from Russia. About 9.1 milliliters of peripheral blood were collected from each donor into EDTA-treated Vacutainer tubes. Ficoll-Paque density-gradient centrifugation was used to isolate PBMCs, with at least 7 million obtained per sample. Total RNA, at least 6 micrograms per sample, was extracted from PBMCs with Trizol reagent. For every donor, flow cytometry on a PBMC aliquot measured the percentage of naive CD45RAhigh/CD27high T cells. The germline V gene provides CDR1 SNHLY and CDR2 FYNNEI. The CDR3 numbers 15 residues from cysteine through phenylalanine. Only CDR3 DNA is held: 45 bases, read in frame from base 1. Receptors were amplified or captured by 5' RACE. The run used an Illumina HiSeq 2500. The second PCR ran for roughly 7 to 12 cycles and used a J-beta primer mix along with a sample-barcoded 5' primer. A template-switch 5' adaptor carrying 12 random nucleotides introduced a unique molecular identifier onto each TCR beta cDNA molecule. Each sample yielded at least 3 million CDR3-containing paired-end reads. First-strand cDNA was synthesized from all RNA with the Mint cDNA synthesis kit, primed by a TRBC-specific oligonucleotide. After uracil-DNA glycosylase treatment, a first 18-cycle PCR used universal primers M1SS and BC2_uni_R on all cDNA. From the authors' description of their analysis: For normalization, 1 million high-quality reads, each with a distinct molecular identifier, were randomly selected from each sample. Reads with shared molecular identifiers were discarded instead of being binned into consensus sequences. MiTCR, run with a Q25 quality threshold and the strictest error-elimination algorithm, handled CDR3 identification, clonotype clustering and error correction. A nonparametric unseen species model with Euler transformation was used to estimate lower-bound total TCR beta diversity. TCRdb passed the public sequencing reads through fastp at Q25 and MiXCR, retaining productive beta sequences. All rows with the same CDR3 protein become a single entry with the most common DNA and genes. The V and J calls and clone size come from TCRdb's table, not from the authors' own analysis. This sample holds about 690,000 distinct CDR3 sequences; 40% to 45% were observed only once. In total, the top ten clones hold 25% to 35% of the sample.

A word on this clonotype: This clone's antigen is unknown. An end of the junction does not agree with germline; a read error may underlie this.

Recombination joined TRBV2 with TRBJ2-1; no confident D gene assignment can be made. The sequencing input was blood. The TCR comes from a man aged 80 or over in good health. The DNA sequence reads TGTGCCAGCAGTCCTACAGTGAGCTCCTACACTGAGCGGTTCTTC. Translated, this gives CASSPTVSSYTERFF.